This T cell receptor (beta chain) came from a study of T cell repertoires in cytomegalovirus infection. Study at large: Carrying CMV and the relevant HLA type showed in public TCR beta signatures.

TCRdb independently ran MiXCR on the reads; one entry per CDR3 protein. The table shows under 800,000 distinct CDR3 sequences, with approximately 24% occurring only once. The CDR3 consists of 17 residues. Germline V CDR1 and CDR2: SGHVS, FNYEAQ. J was trimmed by 8 bases and V by 3 bases; bases with no gene match: 8. This clonotype was detected many times. This TCR derives from a human donor in good health (CMV status not recorded). Some clones in this sample may be carry-over from other donors' samples. Sample: CD8+ T cells from PBMCs. The gene calls are TRBV7-6 and TRBJ2-1; 15 bases line up with TRBD2. The CDR3 protein is CASSFRTSGGVWDEQFF. As DNA, the CDR3 is TGTGCCAGCAGCTTCCGGACTAGCGGGGGGGTCTGGGATGAGCAGTTCTTC.